These 10 T cell receptor beta chains share one sample of origin, sequenced in a study of OX40 agonist ivuxolimab in advanced cancers. Using immunoSEQ multiplex PCR, the repertoire was profiled, and TCRdb retains in-frame clones only, with some absent. The table records tens of thousands of clones, around 82% of them present only once. The sequencing here drew on CD4+ or CD8+ T cells sorted from blood, taken in a trial of the OX40 agonist ivuxolimab. The source is an adult with an advanced solid tumor such as melanoma, head and neck, liver or kidney cancer.

This clone was seen only a few times. V is TRBV11-3 and J is TRBJ1-1; D might be TRBD1 (6 bases). The V gene lost 6 bases and the J gene lost 5 bases, with 19 bases spanning the gap. Germline-derived CDR1 and CDR2 are SGHNT and YENEEA. The CDR3 loop spans 15 amino acids. CDR3 in DNA: TGTGCCAGCAGGGAAGGGGGGCGCGTCAGGACTGAAGCTTTCTTT. Protein sequence: CASREGGRVRTEAFF.

The rearrangement uses TRBV9 and TRBJ1-6; D remains ambiguous. This CDR3 has 13 amino acids. CDR1 and CDR2 (germline): SGDLS, YYNGEE. The V and J ends lost 4 bases and 4 bases respectively, with 6 bases between them. CDR3 coding DNA: TGTGCCAGCAGCTGGAAGTATAATTCACCCCTCCACTTT. This encodes CASSWKYNSPLHF.

The CDR3 DNA follows: TGTGCCAGCAGCTTGACAGGGTTAACCTTTCTCTACGAGCAGTACTTC. The encoded protein is CASSLTGLTFLYEQYF. V gene TRBV13 combines with J gene TRBJ2-7; 7 bases are shared with TRBD1. This CDR3 has 16 amino acids. Germline values: CDR1 PRHDT, CDR2 FYEKMQ (reference sequence). V lost 3 bases, J lost 3 bases, and 11 bases stayed unmatched.

This chain joins TRBV9 and TRBJ2-5; 10 nucleotides line up with TRBD2. The CDR3 runs 15 residues. With V trimmed by 0 bases and J by 4 bases, 3 bases remained unmatched. CDR1 and CDR2 from the germline V gene are SGDLS and YYNGEE. The CDR3 sequence is CASSVAASGRETQYF. The DNA of the CDR3 is TGTGCCAGCAGCGTAGCAGCTAGCGGGAGAGAGACCCAGTACTTC.

The chain joins TRBV2 to TRBJ2-3; D might be TRBD1 (6 bases). V dropped 4 bases and J dropped 4 bases, with 12 bases sitting between them. The CDR3 runs 14 residues. The germline V gene encodes CDR1 SNHLY and CDR2 FYNNEI. CDR3: CASSGGRGSDTQYF. In nucleotides, the CDR3 is TGTGCCAGCAGTGGCGGCAGGGGTTCAGATACGCAGTATTTT.

The chain couples TRBV13 to TRBJ1-1; tentatively, D is TRBD1 (5 bases). V was cut by 4 bases and J by 10 bases, with 19 bases left in between. The CDR3 is 14 amino acids. Germline V gene data show CDR1 as PRHDT and CDR2 as FYEKMQ (reference sequence). The CDR3 sequence is CASSSTRTLLGAFF. CDR3 in DNA: TGTGCCAGCAGCTCCACGAGGACATTGTTAGGAGCTTTCTTT.

The gene calls are TRBV9 and TRBJ2-5, with TRBD1 matching over 8 bases. V gave up 0 bases and J gave up 4 bases; unmatched junction bases: 5. The CDR3 loop spans 15 amino acids. Germline lookup yields CDR1 SGDLS and CDR2 YYNGEE. The CDR3 reads CASSVGPGGLETQYF. CDR3 nucleotide sequence: TGTGCCAGCAGCGTAGGCCCAGGGGGCTTAGAGACCCAGTACTTC. The whole variable domain, filled in from reference TRBV9 and TRBJ2-5, reads DSGVTQTPKHLITATGQRVTLRCSPRSGDLSVYWYQQSLDQGLQFLIQYYNGEERAKGNILERFSAQQFPDLHSELNLSSLELGDSALYFCASSVGPGGLETQYFGPGTRLLVL.

This chain connects TRBV28 to TRBJ2-1, with TRBD1 as a possible D gene (6 bases). The ends were cut back, 5 bases at V and 9 bases at J, with 17 bases in the middle. There are 14 residues in the CDR3. Germline loops: CDR1 MDHEN, CDR2 SYDVKM. In DNA form, the CDR3 reads TGTGCCAGCAGTCGCCCGGGACAAATGGGTGAGCAGTTCTTC. Amino acid sequence: CASSRPGQMGEQFF.

The CDR3, as DNA: TGTGCCAGCAGAAGCGACCGGGACCCTGGAAACACCATATATTTT. It encodes CASRSDRDPGNTIYF. V gene TRBV2 combines with J gene TRBJ1-3; D is possibly TRBD1 (5 bases). This CDR3 has 15 amino acids. Germline CDR1 and CDR2: SNHLY and FYNNEI. Between the trimmed V and J ends, which lost 6 bases and 2 bases, there was a span of 14 bases.

The CDR3 DNA reads as TGCGCCAGCAGCTGGACGAACACAAACTATGGCTACACCTTC. Amino acids: CASSWTNTNYGYTF. The V call is TRBV5-1, the J call TRBJ1-2; D gene unclear. Trimming shortened V by 3 bases and J by 2 bases, and 11 bases separated the two germline ends. CDR1 is SGHRS and CDR2 is YFSETQ in the germline V gene. This CDR3 has 14 amino acids.